This T cell receptor (beta chain) appears in the sequencing data of a study of blood T cell repertoires in COVID-19. Study at large: Spain, Italy and the United States supplied samples that represented acute and convalescent COVID-19. PBMCs, B-cell-depleted T cells, or T cells were the source of the cDNA or gDNA that made up the material.

This clone was recorded only once. Trimming removed 5 bases from V and 0 bases from J, with 12 bases in between. Germline V gene data show CDR1 as MDHEN and CDR2 as SYDVKM. The CDR3 sequence is 15 residues long. Original data processing: Quantification of nucleated cells was approximated via reference gene primer amplification. TCRdb's copy holds only in-frame clones and misses some; the assay was immunoSEQ multiplex PCR. The D gene and trimming were derived from the DNA, and the V and J assignments and clone size from that table. In the table there are some 31,000 clones, approximately 88% of which are singletons.

The sequenced sample consisted of peripheral blood. The sequence was collected from a man between 65 and 85 years old with active COVID-19. The rearrangement joins TRBV28 to TRBJ2-3; TRBD1 might be the D (6 bases). The CDR3 loop reads CASSHGTLSTDTQYF. CDR3 in DNA: TGTGCCAGCAGTCACGGGACACTTAGCACAGATACGCAGTATTTT.